Sequencing of this T cell receptor beta chain was carried out in a study of cytomegalovirus exposure and HLA in healthy donors. With respect to this clone: The antigen is undetermined.

CDR1 is SGDLS, CDR2 YYNGEE, per germline. The CDR3 has 14 amino acids. Trimming removed 6 bases at V and 5 bases at J, with 17 bases between. Primers included in the PCR were 60 Vbeta and 13 Jbeta primers. In the original processing: Later reanalysis found 75 million to 100 million unique TCR beta chains, roughly 10 million of them shared. Method: immunoSEQ multiplex PCR; TCRdb's copy keeps in-frame clones and lacks some. The V and J calls and clone size are taken from that table; D and trimming were inferred from the DNA. In the table there are some 110,000 clones, approximately 80% of which are singletons. General study findings and limits: Of the V segments, some could not be distinguished, including TRBV6-2 and TRBV6-3, and were excluded. In a later analysis, common viral pathogens appeared linked to several of the most significant clusters. As confirmed in vitro, a few CMV-associated chains were specific for CMV antigens.

The specimen was PBMCs. The clonotype comes from a man aged 45-60 years in good health and CMV-seropositive. V usage is TRBV9 and J usage is TRBJ2-5, with a possible D match to TRBD2 (5 bases). The CDR3 DNA sequence: TGTGCCAGCAATCGGGAATTCGAATCGGAGACCCAGTACTTC. This encodes CASNREFESETQYF.